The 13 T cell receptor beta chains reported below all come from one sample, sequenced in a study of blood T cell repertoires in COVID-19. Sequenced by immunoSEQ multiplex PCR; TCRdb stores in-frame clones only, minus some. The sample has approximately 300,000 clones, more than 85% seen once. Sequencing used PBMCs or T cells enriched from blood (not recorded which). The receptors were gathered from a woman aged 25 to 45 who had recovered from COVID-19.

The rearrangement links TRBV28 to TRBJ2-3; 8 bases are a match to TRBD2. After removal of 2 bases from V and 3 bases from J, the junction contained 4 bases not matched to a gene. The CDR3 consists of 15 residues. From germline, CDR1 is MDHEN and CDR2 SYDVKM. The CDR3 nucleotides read TGTGCCAGCAGTTTAGCGGGGGGCCTTACAGATACGCAGTATTTT. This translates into CASSLAGGLTDTQYF.

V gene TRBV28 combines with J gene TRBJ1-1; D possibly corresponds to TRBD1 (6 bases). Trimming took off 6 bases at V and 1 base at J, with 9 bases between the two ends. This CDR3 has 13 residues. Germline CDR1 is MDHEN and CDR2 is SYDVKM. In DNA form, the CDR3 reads TGTGCCAGCAGCATACAGGGGAACACTGAAGCTTTCTTT. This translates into CASSIQGNTEAFF.

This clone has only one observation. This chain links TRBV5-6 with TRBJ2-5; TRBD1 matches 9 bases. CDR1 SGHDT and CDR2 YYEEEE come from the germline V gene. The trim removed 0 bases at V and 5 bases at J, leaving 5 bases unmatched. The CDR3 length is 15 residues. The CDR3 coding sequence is TGTGCCAGCAGCTTGGTAGGGACAGGGTGGGAGACCCAGTACTTC. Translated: CASSLVGTGWETQYF. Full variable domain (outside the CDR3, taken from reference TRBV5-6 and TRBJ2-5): DAGVTQSPTHLIKTRGQQVTLRCSPKSGHDTVSWYQQALGQGPQFIFQYYEEEERQRGNFPDRFSGHQFPNYSSELNVNALLLGDSALYLCASSLVGTGWETQYFGPGTRLLVL.

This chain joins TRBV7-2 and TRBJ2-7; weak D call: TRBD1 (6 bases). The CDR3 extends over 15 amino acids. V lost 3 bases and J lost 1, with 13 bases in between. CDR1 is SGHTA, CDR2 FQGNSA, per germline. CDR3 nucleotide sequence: TGTGCCAGCAGCTTCGGGCAGGGGCGATCCTACGAGCAGTACTTC. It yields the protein CASSFGQGRSYEQYF.

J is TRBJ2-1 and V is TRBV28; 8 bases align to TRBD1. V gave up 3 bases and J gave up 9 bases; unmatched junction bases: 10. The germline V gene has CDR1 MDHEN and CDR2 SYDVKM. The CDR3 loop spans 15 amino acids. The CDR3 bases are TGTGCCAGCAGTTTTGGGGACAGGAGTACGACTGAGCAGTTCTTC. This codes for CASSFGDRSTTEQFF.

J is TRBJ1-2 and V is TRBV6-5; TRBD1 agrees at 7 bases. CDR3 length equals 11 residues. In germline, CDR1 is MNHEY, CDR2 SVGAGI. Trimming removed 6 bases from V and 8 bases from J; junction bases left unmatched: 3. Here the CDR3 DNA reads TGTGCCAGCAGACAGGGACAGGGCTACACCTTC. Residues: CASRQGQGYTF.

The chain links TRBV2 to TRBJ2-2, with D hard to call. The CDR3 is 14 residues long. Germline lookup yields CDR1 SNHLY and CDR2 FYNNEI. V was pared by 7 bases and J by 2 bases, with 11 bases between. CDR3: CASILATNTGELFF. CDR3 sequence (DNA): TGTGCCAGCATTCTGGCGACAAACACCGGGGAGCTGTTTTTT.

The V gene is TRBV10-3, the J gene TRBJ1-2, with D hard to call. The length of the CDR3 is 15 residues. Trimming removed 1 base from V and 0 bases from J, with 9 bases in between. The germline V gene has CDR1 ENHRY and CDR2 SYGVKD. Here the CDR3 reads CAISEYPQTNYGYTF. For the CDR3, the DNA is TGTGCCATCAGTGAGTATCCTCAGACTAACTATGGCTACACCTTC.

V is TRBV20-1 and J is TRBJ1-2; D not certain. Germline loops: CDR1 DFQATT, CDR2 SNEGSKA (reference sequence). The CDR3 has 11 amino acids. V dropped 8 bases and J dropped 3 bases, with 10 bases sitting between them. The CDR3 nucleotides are TGCAGTCGTTCAGCGTACTATGGCTACACCTTC. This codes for CSRSAYYGYTF.

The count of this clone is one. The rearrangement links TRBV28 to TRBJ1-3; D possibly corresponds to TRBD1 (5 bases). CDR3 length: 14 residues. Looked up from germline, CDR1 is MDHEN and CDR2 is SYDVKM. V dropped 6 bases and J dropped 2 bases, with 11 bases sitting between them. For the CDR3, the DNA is TGTGCCAGCAGAAATGGGGGGGCTGGAAACACCATATATTTT. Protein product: CASRNGGAGNTIYF.

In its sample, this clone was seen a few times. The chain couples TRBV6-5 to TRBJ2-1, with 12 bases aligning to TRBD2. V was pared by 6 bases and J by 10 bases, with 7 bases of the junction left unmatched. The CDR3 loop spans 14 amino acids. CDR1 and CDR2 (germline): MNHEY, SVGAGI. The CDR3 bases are TGTGCCAGCAGACCTAGCGGGAGGGCCGGGGAGCAGTTCTTC. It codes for CASRPSGRAGEQFF.

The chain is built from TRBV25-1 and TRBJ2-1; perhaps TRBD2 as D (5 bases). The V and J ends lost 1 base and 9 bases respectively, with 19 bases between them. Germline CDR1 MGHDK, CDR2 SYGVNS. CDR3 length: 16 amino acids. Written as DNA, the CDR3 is TGTGCCAGCAGTGAATTAGGACTTGCCGGCGGCGGTGAGCAGTTCTTC. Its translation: CASSELGLAGGGEQFF.

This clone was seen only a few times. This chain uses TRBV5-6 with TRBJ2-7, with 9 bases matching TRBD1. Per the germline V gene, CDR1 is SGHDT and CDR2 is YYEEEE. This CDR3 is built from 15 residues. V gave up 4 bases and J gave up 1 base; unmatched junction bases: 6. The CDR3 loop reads CASSMGQGSSYEQYF. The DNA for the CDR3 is TGTGCCAGCAGCATGGGACAGGGATCGTCCTACGAGCAGTACTTC.